Listed below are T cell receptor beta chains from one sample, sequenced in a study of blood T cells in healthy people across ages. One entry per CDR3 protein, called by TCRdb with MiXCR from the 5' RACE reads. The sample lists 540,000 or so distinct CDR3 sequences, nearly 25% occurring once. In addition, the sample was reused for a study of T cells of mothers and their children.

Sequences were obtained from blood. The receptors were sampled from a boy aged 10-17 years in good health. Both conserved end residues are part of each CDR3. D genes are given only for firm matches. Clone size is not always given. Where it is, it says once, few, many or a class for expanded clones.

V: TRBV24-1; D: TRBD1; J: TRBJ2-1; size: -; CDR3: CATSDRDRGLVNEQFF; DNA: TGTGCCACCAGTGACCGTGACAGGGGGCTTGTTAATGAGCAGTTCTTC
V: TRBV7-2; D: -; J: TRBJ2-3; size: -; CDR3: CASSLLVSSIDTQYF; DNA: TGTGCCAGCAGCTTACTAGTCTCTAGCATAGATACGCAGTATTTT
V: TRBV28; D: TRBD2; J: TRBJ2-1; size: -; CDR3: CASRLAYNEQFF; DNA: TGTGCCAGCAGACTAGCGTACAATGAGCAGTTCTTC
V: TRBV10-2; D: TRBD2; J: TRBJ2-1; size: -; CDR3: CASSASGVHFSYNEQFF; DNA: TGCGCCAGCAGTGCTAGCGGAGTACACTTCTCCTACAATGAGCAGTTCTTC
V: TRBV5-6; D: TRBD2; J: TRBJ2-4; size: once; CDR3: CASSLTSGNYIQYF; DNA: TGTGCCAGCAGCTTAACTAGCGGGAACTACATTCAGTACTTC
V: TRBV7-9; D: -; J: TRBJ2-5; size: -; CDR3: CASSLGKTAQETQYF; DNA: TGTGCCAGCAGCTTGGGTAAAACGGCCCAAGAGACCCAGTACTTC
V: TRBV6-1; D: -; J: TRBJ2-5; size: -; CDR3: CASSERRIRGTQYF; DNA: TGTGCCAGCAGTGAGAGGAGGATAAGAGGGACCCAGTACTTC
V: TRBV7-9; D: -; J: TRBJ2-2; size: few; CDR3: CASSLLAANTGELFF; DNA: TGTGCCAGCAGCTTATTAGCCGCGAACACCGGGGAGCTGTTTTTT
V: TRBV28; D: TRBD2; J: TRBJ2-1; size: -; CDR3: CASSIGLAGDNEQFF; DNA: TGTGCCAGCAGTATTGGCCTAGCGGGAGACAATGAGCAGTTCTTC
V: TRBV20-1; D: -; J: TRBJ2-5; size: -; CDR3: CSARDGPSLGTQYF; DNA: TGCAGTGCTAGAGACGGCCCTAGCCTGGGGACCCAGTACTTC
V: TRBV6-5; D: TRBD2; J: TRBJ2-2; size: -; CDR3: CASSYLGSGSHNTGELFF; DNA: TGTGCCAGCAGTTACTTAGGTAGCGGGTCCCACAACACCGGGGAGCTGTTTTTT
V: TRBV7-9; D: -; J: TRBJ2-4; size: once; CDR3: CASSPLEAGAKNIQYF; DNA: TGTGCCAGCAGCCCCTTGGAAGCGGGAGCCAAAAACATTCAGTACTTC
V: TRBV12-3/TRBV12-4; D: TRBD2; J: TRBJ2-1; size: few; CDR3: CASRQLAGVGNEQFF; DNA: TGTGCCAGCAGACAACTAGCGGGGGTTGGGAATGAGCAGTTCTTC
V: TRBV4-1; D: -; J: TRBJ2-4; size: -; CDR3: CASSQDLDRVGNIQYF; DNA: TGCGCCAGCAGCCAAGATCTAGATAGGGTTGGTAACATTCAGTACTTC
V: TRBV2; D: -; J: TRBJ1-2; size: few; CDR3: CASRNREGYTF; DNA: TGTGCCAGCAGGAACAGGGAAGGCTACACCTTC
V: TRBV4-3; D: -; J: TRBJ2-7; size: -; CDR3: CASSQLTGTDKIYEQYF; DNA: TGCGCCAGCAGCCAACTAACCGGGACCGATAAGATCTACGAGCAGTACTTC
V: TRBV4-2; D: TRBD2; J: TRBJ2-7; size: few; CDR3: CASSQEWDYQAYEQYF; DNA: TGTGCCAGCAGCCAAGAATGGGACTACCAGGCCTACGAGCAGTACTTC
V: TRBV12-3/TRBV12-4; D: TRBD1; J: TRBJ1-2; size: -; CDR3: CASSLGQGAFYGYTF; DNA: TGTGCCAGCAGTCTAGGACAGGGGGCGTTCTATGGCTACACCTTC
V: TRBV27; D: -; J: TRBJ2-1; size: -; CDR3: CASSLDSFTYNEQFF; DNA: TGTGCCAGCAGTTTAGACTCCTTCACCTACAATGAGCAGTTCTTC
V: TRBV20-1; D: TRBD1; J: TRBJ1-1; size: -; CDR3: CSARTPDRALNTEAFF; DNA: TGCAGTGCTAGAACTCCGGACAGGGCTCTGAACACTGAAGCTTTCTTT
V: TRBV20-1; D: -; J: TRBJ1-6; size: -; CDR3: CSARDSARLAPLHF; DNA: TGCAGTGCTAGGGACAGCGCACGCTTAGCCCCCCTCCACTTT
V: TRBV7-9; D: -; J: TRBJ2-7; size: few; CDR3: CASSQTATGRSYEQYF; DNA: TGTGCCAGCAGCCAGACGGCTACAGGTAGATCCTACGAGCAGTACTTC
V: TRBV20-1; D: -; J: TRBJ1-1; size: -; CDR3: CSAPGHPNTEAFF; DNA: TGCAGTGCTCCCGGACACCCCAACACTGAAGCTTTCTTT
V: TRBV12-3/TRBV12-4; D: TRBD1; J: TRBJ2-7; size: -; CDR3: CASSLGDRAANEQYF; DNA: TGTGCCAGCAGTTTGGGGGACAGGGCTGCCAACGAGCAGTACTTC
V: TRBV15; D: -; J: TRBJ2-5; size: -; CDR3: CATSRDRAQETQYF; DNA: TGTGCCACCAGCAGAGATAGGGCTCAAGAGACCCAGTACTTC
V: TRBV7-9; D: -; J: TRBJ2-4; size: -; CDR3: CASSLEGRTKNIQYF; DNA: TGTGCCAGCAGCTTAGAGGGCCGGACCAAAAACATTCAGTACTTC
V: TRBV6-2/TRBV6-3; D: -; J: TRBJ2-6; size: few; CDR3: CASSLTRAGANVLTF; DNA: TGTGCCAGCAGTTTAACTAGGGCTGGGGCCAACGTCCTGACTTTC
V: TRBV11-2; D: TRBD2; J: TRBJ2-7; size: -; CDR3: CASSGSGGAKDEQYF; DNA: TGTGCCAGCAGCGGTAGCGGGGGGGCGAAGGACGAGCAGTACTTC
V: TRBV6-4; D: TRBD2; J: TRBJ2-5; size: few; CDR3: CASSAQGRGGETQYF; DNA: TGTGCCAGCAGTGCGCAGGGACGGGGAGGGGAGACCCAGTACTTC
V: TRBV6-5; D: -; J: TRBJ2-5; size: -; CDR3: CASSTQEKTQYF; DNA: TGTGCCAGCAGCACCCAGGAGAAGACCCAGTACTTC
V: TRBV6-2/TRBV6-3; D: TRBD1; J: TRBJ2-7; size: -; CDR3: CASKSPGTGSYEQYF; DNA: TGTGCCAGCAAATCACCCGGGACAGGGAGCTACGAGCAGTACTTC
V: TRBV29-1; D: TRBD1; J: TRBJ2-6; size: few; CDR3: CSVSTAGTGSSGANVLTF; DNA: TGCAGCGTTTCAACCGCCGGGACAGGGTCTTCTGGGGCCAACGTCCTGACTTTC
V: TRBV7-2; D: -; J: TRBJ2-2; size: -; CDR3: CASSLGFLNTGELFF; DNA: TGTGCCAGCAGCTTAGGGTTTCTAAACACCGGGGAGCTGTTTTTT
V: TRBV6-5; D: -; J: TRBJ1-2; size: once; CDR3: CASSYEGNDGYTF; DNA: TGTGCCAGCAGTTATGAAGGAAACGATGGCTACACCTTC
V: TRBV10-3; D: TRBD1; J: TRBJ1-4; size: -; CDR3: CAISESLQGREKLFF; DNA: TGTGCCATCAGTGAGTCGTTACAGGGGCGCGAAAAACTGTTTTTT
V: TRBV30; D: -; J: TRBJ1-3; size: few; CDR3: CAWSGPLGTIYF; DNA: TGTGCCTGGAGTGGACCCCTTGGCACCATATATTTT
V: TRBV6-6; D: -; J: TRBJ2-2; size: -; CDR3: CASSISEATQGELFF; DNA: TGTGCCAGCAGTATCTCCGAGGCTACGCAAGGGGAGCTGTTTTTT
V: TRBV13; D: -; J: TRBJ1-1; size: -; CDR3: CASSFSRLVGENTEAFF; DNA: TGTGCCAGCAGCTTCAGCCGTTTAGTTGGGGAGAACACTGAAGCTTTCTTT
V: TRBV7-8; D: TRBD2; J: TRBJ2-1; size: -; CDR3: CASSMGTSGGVSYNEQFF; DNA: TGTGCCAGCAGCATGGGGACTAGCGGGGGTGTCTCCTACAATGAGCAGTTCTTC
V: TRBV2; D: -; J: TRBJ2-5; size: -; CDR3: CASNEVQETQYF; DNA: TGTGCCAGCAATGAGGTGCAAGAGACCCAGTACTTC
V: TRBV19; D: -; J: TRBJ1-1; size: -; CDR3: CASSIGGQPNTEAFF; DNA: TGTGCCAGTAGTATTGGCGGACAGCCGAACACTGAAGCTTTCTTT
V: TRBV13; D: TRBD1; J: TRBJ1-1; size: -; CDR3: CASSLAGQGFTEAFF; DNA: TGTGCCAGCAGCTTAGCTGGACAGGGATTCACTGAAGCTTTCTTT
V: TRBV5-1; D: TRBD2; J: TRBJ2-7; size: -; CDR3: CASKGLISGRNDEQYF; DNA: TGCGCCAGCAAGGGCTTGATTAGCGGGAGAAACGACGAGCAGTACTTC
V: TRBV12-3/TRBV12-4; D: -; J: TRBJ1-1; size: many; CDR3: CASRAIEGVNTEAFF; DNA: TGTGCCAGCAGAGCGATTGAGGGTGTGAACACTGAAGCTTTCTTT
V: TRBV6-6; D: TRBD1; J: TRBJ1-1; size: few; CDR3: CASSYGQVNTEAFF; DNA: TGTGCCAGCAGTTACGGACAGGTGAACACTGAAGCTTTCTTT
V: TRBV7-9; D: TRBD2; J: TRBJ2-7; size: few; CDR3: CASSLDSAGGTYEQYF; DNA: TGTGCCAGCAGCTTAGACTCGGCGGGGGGTACCTACGAGCAGTACTTC
V: TRBV14; D: -; J: TRBJ2-7; size: -; CDR3: CASSQTATYEQYF; DNA: TGTGCCAGCAGCCAAACAGCCACCTACGAGCAGTACTTC
V: TRBV20-1; D: TRBD2; J: TRBJ2-5; size: -; CDR3: CSARGTSGGGSETQYF; DNA: TGCAGTGCTAGAGGAACTAGCGGGGGAGGTTCAGAGACCCAGTACTTC
V: TRBV29-1; D: TRBD1; J: TRBJ1-5; size: -; CDR3: CSVWTGTRGQPQHF; DNA: TGCAGCGTTTGGACAGGGACACGAGGCCAGCCCCAGCATTTT
V: TRBV7-2; D: TRBD1; J: TRBJ2-1; size: -; CDR3: CASSLAVYGTGEYF; DNA: TGTGCCAGCAGCTTAGCGGTTTACGGGACAGGGGAGTACTTC
V: TRBV4-2; D: TRBD2; J: TRBJ2-7; size: -; CDR3: CASSQDPGTRESYEQYF; DNA: TGTGCCAGCAGCCAAGATCCAGGGACTAGAGAATCCTACGAGCAGTACTTC
V: TRBV12-3/TRBV12-4; D: -; J: TRBJ2-2; size: -; CDR3: CASSIGEFNTGELFF; DNA: TGTGCCAGCAGCATAGGGGAGTTTAACACCGGGGAGCTGTTTTTT
V: TRBV12-3/TRBV12-4; D: -; J: TRBJ1-2; size: -; CDR3: CASRGGKPRSYGYTF; DNA: TGTGCCAGCAGGGGAGGTAAACCGAGATCGTACGGCTACACCTTC
V: TRBV20-1; D: -; J: TRBJ1-1; size: once; CDR3: CSARNQRGAMNTEAFF; DNA: TGCAGTGCTAGAAATCAGAGGGGTGCAATGAACACTGAAGCTTTCTTT
V: TRBV6-6; D: -; J: TRBJ1-4; size: -; CDR3: CASSFGTSTNEKLFF; DNA: TGTGCCAGCAGTTTCGGGACATCAACTAATGAAAAACTGTTTTTT
V: TRBV5-1; D: -; J: TRBJ2-1; size: few; CDR3: CASSLAPGTSYNEQFF; DNA: TGCGCCAGCAGCTTGGCTCCCGGGACCTCCTACAATGAGCAGTTCTTC